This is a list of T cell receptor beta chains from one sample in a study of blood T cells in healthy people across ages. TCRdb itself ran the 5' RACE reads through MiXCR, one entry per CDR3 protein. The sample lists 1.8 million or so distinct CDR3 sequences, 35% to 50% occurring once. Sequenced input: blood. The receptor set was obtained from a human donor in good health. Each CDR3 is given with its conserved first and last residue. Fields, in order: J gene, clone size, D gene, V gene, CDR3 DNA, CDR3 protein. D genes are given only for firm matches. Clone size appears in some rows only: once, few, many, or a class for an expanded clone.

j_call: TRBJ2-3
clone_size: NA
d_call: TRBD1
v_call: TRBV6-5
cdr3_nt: TGTGCCAGCTACGGGACAGGGCTCCATACGCAGTATTTT
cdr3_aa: CASYGTGLHTQYF

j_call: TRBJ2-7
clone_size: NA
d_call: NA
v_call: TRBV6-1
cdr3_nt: TGTGCCAGCAGTGTCCAACAGGGACCTCCCTACGAGCAGTACTTC
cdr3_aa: CASSVQQGPPYEQYF

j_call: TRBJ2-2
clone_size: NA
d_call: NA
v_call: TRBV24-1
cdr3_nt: TGTGCCACCAGTGATGCCTTGAGGGACACCGGGGAGCTGTTTTTT
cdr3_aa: CATSDALRDTGELFF

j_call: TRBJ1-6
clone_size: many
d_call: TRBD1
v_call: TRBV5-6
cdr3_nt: TGTGCCAGCAGCTTACCCACAGGGGGTTCACCCCTCCACTTT
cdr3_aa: CASSLPTGGSPLHF

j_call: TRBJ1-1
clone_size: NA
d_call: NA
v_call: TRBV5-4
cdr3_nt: TGTGCCAGCAGCCAGAGGACGGGGAACGAAGCTTTCTTT
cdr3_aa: CASSQRTGNEAFF

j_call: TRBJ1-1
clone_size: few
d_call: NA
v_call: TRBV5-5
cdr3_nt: TGTGCCAGCAGCTTTGCCGGCAGGGAAACGTATGGGAACACTGAAGCTTTCTTT
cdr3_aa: CASSFAGRETYGNTEAFF

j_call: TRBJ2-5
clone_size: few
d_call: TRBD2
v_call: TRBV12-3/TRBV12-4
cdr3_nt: TGTGCCAGCAGTCCCCAAGGACTAGCGGACCAAGAGACCCAGTACTTC
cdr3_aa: CASSPQGLADQETQYF

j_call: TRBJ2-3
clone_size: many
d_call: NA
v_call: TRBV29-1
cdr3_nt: TGCAGCGTTGTAAAGAGAAGCACAGATACGCAGTATTTT
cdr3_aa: CSVVKRSTDTQYF

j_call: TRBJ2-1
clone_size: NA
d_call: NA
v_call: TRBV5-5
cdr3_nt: TGTGCCAGCAGCCTCGGAATTGGAAATCCCATCTACTACAATGAGCAGTTCTTC
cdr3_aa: CASSLGIGNPIYYNEQFF

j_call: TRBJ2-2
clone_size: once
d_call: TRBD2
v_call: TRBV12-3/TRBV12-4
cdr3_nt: TGTGCCAGCAGCAGACGACTAGCGGGGACGACCGGGGAGCTGTTTTTT
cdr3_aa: CASSRRLAGTTGELFF

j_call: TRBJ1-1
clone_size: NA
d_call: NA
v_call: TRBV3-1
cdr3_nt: TGTGCCAGCAGCCAGGGGCGCGGGAACACTGAAGCTTTCTTT
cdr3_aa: CASSQGRGNTEAFF

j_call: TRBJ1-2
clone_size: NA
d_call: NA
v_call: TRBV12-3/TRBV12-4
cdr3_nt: TGTGCCAGCAAATCCCTGCCGGGCCCTAACTATGGCTACACCTTC
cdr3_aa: CASKSLPGPNYGYTF

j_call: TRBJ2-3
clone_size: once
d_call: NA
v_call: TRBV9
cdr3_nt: TGTGCCAGCAGCCCTCCGGACGTGGAGGATACGCAGTATTTT
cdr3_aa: CASSPPDVEDTQYF

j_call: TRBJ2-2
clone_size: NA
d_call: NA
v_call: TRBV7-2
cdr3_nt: TGTGCCAGCAGCTTTAGCAGGGGTCTGGGTGGGGAGCTGTTTTTT
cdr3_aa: CASSFSRGLGGELFF

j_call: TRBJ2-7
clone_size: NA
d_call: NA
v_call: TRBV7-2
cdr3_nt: TGTGCCAGCAGCTACCCCGGGTTCCTAGGGTACTTC
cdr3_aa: CASSYPGFLGYF

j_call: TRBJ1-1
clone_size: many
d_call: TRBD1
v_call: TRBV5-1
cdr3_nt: TGTGCCAGCAGCCGGACAGGGGACACTGAAGCTTTCTTT
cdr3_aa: CASSRTGDTEAFF

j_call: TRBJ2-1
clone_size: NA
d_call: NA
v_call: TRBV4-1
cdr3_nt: TGCGCCAGCAGCCAGCCGACCAGGGGTTCCTACAATGAGCAGTTCTTC
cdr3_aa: CASSQPTRGSYNEQFF

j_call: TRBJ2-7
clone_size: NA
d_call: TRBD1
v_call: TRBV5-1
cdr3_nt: TGCGCCAGCAGCTTTGGACAGGGAGAAGGCGAGCAGTACTTC
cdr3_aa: CASSFGQGEGEQYF